The clone carrying this TCR beta chain occurred a few times. Its matching antigen is unknown. These data originate in a study of T cells in Graves' hyperthyroidism and ophthalmopathy. Study outcomes and limitations: Most thyroid-expanded clonotypes above 0.001 were also found in blood.

RNA transcripts provided the source from which TCR beta CDR3 regions were amplified. RT-PCR in the first round (using the HTBI primer set) targeted the TCR CDR3. TCRdb re-called the multiplex PCR reads with MiXCR, one entry per CDR3 protein. The sample holds nearly 750,000 distinct CDR3 sequences, roughly a third seen once. In patients aged 18 to 65, hyperthyroidism was newly diagnosed, with duration under 2 months. PBMCs were derived from 10 ml fresh peripheral blood. Germline V CDR1 and CDR2: SGHTA, FQGNSA. The CDR3 has 20 residues. The junction had 17 bases not matched to a gene; V was cut back by 5 bases and J by 6 bases.

The sequence was obtained from a woman aged 40 to 50 with Graves' hyperthyroidism. The chain has TRBV7-2 and TRBJ2-2, with 14 bases fitting TRBD2. The sequenced material came from blood. CDR3 sequence reads: CASSIYPPGLAGVVAGELFF. As DNA, the CDR3 is TGTGCCAGCAGCATATACCCTCCGGGACTAGCGGGGGTTGTGGCCGGGGAGCTGTTTTTT.